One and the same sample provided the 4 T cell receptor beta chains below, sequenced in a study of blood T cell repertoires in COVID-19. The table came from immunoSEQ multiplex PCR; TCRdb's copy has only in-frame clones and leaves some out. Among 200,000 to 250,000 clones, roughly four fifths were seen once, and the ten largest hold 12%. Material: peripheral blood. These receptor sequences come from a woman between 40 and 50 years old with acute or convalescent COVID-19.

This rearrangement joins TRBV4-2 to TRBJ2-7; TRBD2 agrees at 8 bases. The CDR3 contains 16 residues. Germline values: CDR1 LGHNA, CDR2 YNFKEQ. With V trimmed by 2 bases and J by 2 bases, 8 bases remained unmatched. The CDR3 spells CASSQQGAGAAYEQYF. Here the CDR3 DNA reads TGTGCCAGCAGCCAACAAGGAGCGGGAGCGGCCTACGAGCAGTACTTC.

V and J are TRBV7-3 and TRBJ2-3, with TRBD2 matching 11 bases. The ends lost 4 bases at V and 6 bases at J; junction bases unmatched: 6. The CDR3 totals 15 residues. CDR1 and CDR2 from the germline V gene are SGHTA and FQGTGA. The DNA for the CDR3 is TGTGCCAGCAGCTACACTAGCGGGAGTATTGATACGCAGTATTTT. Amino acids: CASSYTSGSIDTQYF.

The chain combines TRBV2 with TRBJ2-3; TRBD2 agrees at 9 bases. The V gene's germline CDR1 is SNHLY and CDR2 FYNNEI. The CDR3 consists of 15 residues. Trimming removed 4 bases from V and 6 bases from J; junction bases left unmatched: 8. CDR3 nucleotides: TGTGCCAGCAGTGGGGGAGCGGGGGGAAGGGATACGCAGTATTTT. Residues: CASSGGAGGRDTQYF.

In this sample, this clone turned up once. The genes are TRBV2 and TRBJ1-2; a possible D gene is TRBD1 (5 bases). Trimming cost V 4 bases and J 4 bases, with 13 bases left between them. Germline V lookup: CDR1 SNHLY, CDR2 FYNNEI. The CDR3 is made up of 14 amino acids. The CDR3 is CASSAHQGFYGYTF. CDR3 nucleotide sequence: TGTGCCAGCAGTGCTCATCAGGGCTTCTATGGCTACACCTTC.